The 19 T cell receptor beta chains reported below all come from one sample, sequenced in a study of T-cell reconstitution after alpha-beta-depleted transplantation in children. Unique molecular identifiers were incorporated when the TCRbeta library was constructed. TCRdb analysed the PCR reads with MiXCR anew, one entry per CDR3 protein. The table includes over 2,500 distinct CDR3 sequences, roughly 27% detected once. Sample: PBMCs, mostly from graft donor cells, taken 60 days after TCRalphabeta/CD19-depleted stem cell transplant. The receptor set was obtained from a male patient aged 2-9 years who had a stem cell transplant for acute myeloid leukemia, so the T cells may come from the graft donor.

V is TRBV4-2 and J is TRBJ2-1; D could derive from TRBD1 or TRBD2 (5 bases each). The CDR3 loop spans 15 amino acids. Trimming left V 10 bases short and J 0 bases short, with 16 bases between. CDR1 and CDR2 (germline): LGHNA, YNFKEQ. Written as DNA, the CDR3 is TGTGCCATGAGCCATGGGACCTTCTCCTACAATGAGCAGTTCTTC. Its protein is CAMSHGTFSYNEQFF.

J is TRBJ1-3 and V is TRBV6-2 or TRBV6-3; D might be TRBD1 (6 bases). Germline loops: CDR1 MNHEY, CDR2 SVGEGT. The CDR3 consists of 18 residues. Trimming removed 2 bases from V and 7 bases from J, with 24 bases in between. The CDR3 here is CASSYELWGPDARNTIYF. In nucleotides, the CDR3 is TGTGCCAGCAGTTACGAATTATGGGGGCCGGATGCGCGGAACACCATATATTTT.

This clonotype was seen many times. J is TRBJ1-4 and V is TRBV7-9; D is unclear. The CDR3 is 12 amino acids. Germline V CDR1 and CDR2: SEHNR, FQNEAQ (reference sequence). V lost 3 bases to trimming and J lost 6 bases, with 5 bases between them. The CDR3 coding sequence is TGTGCCAGCAGCTTGACGGATGAAAAACTGTTTTTT. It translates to CASSLTDEKLFF.

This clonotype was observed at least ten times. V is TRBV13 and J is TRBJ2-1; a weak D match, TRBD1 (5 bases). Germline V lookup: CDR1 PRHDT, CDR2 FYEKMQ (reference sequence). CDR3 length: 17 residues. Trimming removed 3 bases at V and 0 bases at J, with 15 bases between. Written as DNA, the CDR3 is TGTGCCAGCAGCTTCAATCTAGGGGATTTCTCCTACAATGAGCAGTTCTTC. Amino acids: CASSFNLGDFSYNEQFF.

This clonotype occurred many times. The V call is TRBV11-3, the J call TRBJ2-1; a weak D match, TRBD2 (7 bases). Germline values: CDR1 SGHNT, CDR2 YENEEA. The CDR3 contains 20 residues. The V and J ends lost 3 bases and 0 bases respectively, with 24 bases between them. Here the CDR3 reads CASSFPGFLGGPSSYNEQFF. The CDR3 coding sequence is TGTGCCAGCAGCTTCCCCGGTTTTCTCGGGGGGCCAAGCTCCTACAATGAGCAGTTCTTC.

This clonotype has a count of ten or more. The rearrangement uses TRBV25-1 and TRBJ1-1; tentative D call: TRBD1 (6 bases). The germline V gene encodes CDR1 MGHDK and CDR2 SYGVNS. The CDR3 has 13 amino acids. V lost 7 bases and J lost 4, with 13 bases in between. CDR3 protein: CASTRGEFTEAFF. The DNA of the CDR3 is TGTGCCAGCACTAGGGGGGAGTTCACTGAAGCTTTCTTT. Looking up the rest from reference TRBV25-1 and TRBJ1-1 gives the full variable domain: EADIYQTPRYLVIGTGKKITLECSQTMGHDKMYWYQQDPGMELHLIHYSYGVNSTEKGDLSSESTVSRIRTEHFPLTLESARPSHTSQYLCASTRGEFTEAFFGQGTRLTVV.

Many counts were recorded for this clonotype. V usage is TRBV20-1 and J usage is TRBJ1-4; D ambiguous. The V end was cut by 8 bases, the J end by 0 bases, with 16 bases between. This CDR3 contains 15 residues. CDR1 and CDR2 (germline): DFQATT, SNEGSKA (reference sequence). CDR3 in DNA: TGCAGTCCGATGACGGAAAACCCAACTAATGAAAAACTGTTTTTT. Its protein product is CSPMTENPTNEKLFF.

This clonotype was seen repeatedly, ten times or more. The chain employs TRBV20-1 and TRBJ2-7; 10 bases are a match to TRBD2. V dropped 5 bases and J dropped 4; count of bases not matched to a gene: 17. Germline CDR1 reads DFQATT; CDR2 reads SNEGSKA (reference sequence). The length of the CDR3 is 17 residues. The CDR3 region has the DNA TGCAGTGCTGTGGGACTAGCGCGAGGCCTCCTTACTTACGAGCAGTACTTC. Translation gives CSAVGLARGLLTYEQYF.

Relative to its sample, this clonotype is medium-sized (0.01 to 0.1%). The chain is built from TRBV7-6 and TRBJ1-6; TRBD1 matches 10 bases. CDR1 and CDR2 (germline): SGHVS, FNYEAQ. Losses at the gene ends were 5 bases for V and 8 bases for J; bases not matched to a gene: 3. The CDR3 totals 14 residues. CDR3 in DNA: TGTGCCAGCAGCCCCGGACAGGGGGATTCACCCCTCCACTTT. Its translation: CASSPGQGDSPLHF. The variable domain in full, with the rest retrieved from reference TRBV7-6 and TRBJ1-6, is GAGVSQSPRYKVTKRGQDVALRCDPISGHVSLYWYRQALGQGPEFLTYFNYEAQQDKSGLPNDRFSAERPEGSISTLTIQRTEQRDSAMYRCASSPGQGDSPLHFGNGTRLTVT.

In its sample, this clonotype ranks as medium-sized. The CDR3 protein is CASSQEGFGAGALSSYNEQFF. The CDR3 nucleotides are TGCGCCAGCAGCCAAGAGGGATTCGGGGCGGGGGCACTCAGCTCCTACAATGAGCAGTTCTTC. The J gene is TRBJ2-1, the V gene TRBV4-3, with D possibly TRBD2 on 7 matching bases. The CDR3 runs to 21 residues. Trimming removed 0 bases at V and 0 bases at J, with 24 bases between. CDR1 is LGHNA and CDR2 is YSLEER in the germline V gene.

DNA for the CDR3: TGTGCCAGCAGCTATAACAGGGACGGTTTTATGTACGACTATGGCTACACCTTC. Translation gives CASSYNRDGFMYDYGYTF. This chain links TRBV27 with TRBJ1-2, with a possible D match to TRBD1 (6 bases). The V end was cut by 6 bases, the J end by 3 bases, with 26 bases between. Germline values: CDR1 MNHEY, CDR2 SMNVEV (reference sequence). This CDR3 has 18 residues.

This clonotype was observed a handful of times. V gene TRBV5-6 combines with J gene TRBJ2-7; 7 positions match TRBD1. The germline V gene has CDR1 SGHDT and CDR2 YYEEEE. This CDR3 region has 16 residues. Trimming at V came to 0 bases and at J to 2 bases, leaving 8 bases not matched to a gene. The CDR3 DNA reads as TGTGCCAGCAGCTTGGCCTTGGACAGGAGCGCCTACGAGCAGTACGTC. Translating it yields CASSLALDRSAYEQYV.

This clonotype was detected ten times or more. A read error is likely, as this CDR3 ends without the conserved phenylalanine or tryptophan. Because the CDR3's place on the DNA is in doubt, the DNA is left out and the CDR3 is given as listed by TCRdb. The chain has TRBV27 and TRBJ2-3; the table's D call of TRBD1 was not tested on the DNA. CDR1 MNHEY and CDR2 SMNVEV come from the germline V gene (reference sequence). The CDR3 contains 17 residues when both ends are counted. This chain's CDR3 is CASSLHMPAGAIWDTQY.

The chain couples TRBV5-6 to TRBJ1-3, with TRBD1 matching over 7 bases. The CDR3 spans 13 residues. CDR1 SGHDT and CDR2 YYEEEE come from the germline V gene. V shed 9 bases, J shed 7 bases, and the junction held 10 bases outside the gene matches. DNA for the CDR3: TGTGCCATGAGCTCAGGACAGGCGAACACCATATATTTT. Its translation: CAMSSGQANTIYF. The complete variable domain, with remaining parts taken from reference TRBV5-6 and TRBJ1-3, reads DAGVTQSPTHLIKTRGQQVTLRCSPKSGHDTVSWYQQALGQGPQFIFQYYEEEERQRGNFPDRFSGHQFPNYSSELNVNALLLGDSALYLCAMSSGQANTIYFGEGSWLTVV.

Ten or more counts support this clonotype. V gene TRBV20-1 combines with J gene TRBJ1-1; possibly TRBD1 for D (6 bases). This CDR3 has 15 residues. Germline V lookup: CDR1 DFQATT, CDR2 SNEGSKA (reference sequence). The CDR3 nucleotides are TGCAGAGGGGGGGTGGGATCTGCCTTGAGCACTGAAGCTTTCTTT. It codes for CRGGVGSALSTEAFF.

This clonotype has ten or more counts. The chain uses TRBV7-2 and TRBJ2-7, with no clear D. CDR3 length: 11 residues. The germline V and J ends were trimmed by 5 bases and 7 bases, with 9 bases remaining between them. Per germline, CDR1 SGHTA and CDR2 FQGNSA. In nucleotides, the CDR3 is TGTGCCAGCAGCACTTACGGGGAGCAGTACGTC. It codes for CASSTYGEQYV.

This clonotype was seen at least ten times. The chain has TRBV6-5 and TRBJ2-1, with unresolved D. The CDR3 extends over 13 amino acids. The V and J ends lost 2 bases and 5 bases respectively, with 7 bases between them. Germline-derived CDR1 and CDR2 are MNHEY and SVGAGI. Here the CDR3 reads CASSYLWDNEQFF. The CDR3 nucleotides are TGTGCCAGCAGTTACCTCTGGGACAATGAGCAGTTCTTC.

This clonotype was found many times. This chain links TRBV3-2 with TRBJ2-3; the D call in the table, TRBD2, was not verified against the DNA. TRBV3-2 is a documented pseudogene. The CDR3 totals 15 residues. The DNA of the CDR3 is TGTGCCTCCACCCCTCCCGAGGGGCTTACAGATACGCAGTATTTT. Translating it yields CASTPPEGLTDTQYF.

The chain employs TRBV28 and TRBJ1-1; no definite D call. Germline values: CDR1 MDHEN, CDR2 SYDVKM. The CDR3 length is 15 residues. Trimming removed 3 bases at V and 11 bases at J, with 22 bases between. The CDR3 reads CASSLSRYGESGAFF. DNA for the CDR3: TGTGCCAGCAGTTTGTCAAGGTATGGAGAGTCGGGCGCTTTCTTT.